This is a list of T cell receptor beta chains from one sample in a study of cytomegalovirus exposure and HLA in healthy donors. TCRdb keeps only in-frame clones here, not all; method: immunoSEQ multiplex PCR. Here the sample spans more than 45,000 clones, approximately 82% being singletons. Sequenced material: PBMCs. Receptors were obtained from a man in his fifties in good health and CMV-seronegative. CDR3s include the opening cysteine and the closing phenylalanine or tryptophan. D genes are given only for firm matches. Some rows mark clone size as missing; the rest say once, few, many or name a class of expanded clone.

d_call j_call v_call clone_size cdr3_nt cdr3_aa
NA TRBJ2-5 TRBV6-5 NA TGTGCCAGCAGTTACTCCAGGGCAGAGACCCAGTACTTC CASSYSRAETQYF
TRBD1 TRBJ1-5 TRBV2 NA TGTGCCAGCAGTGGAGGGGACAGGGACGATCAGCCCCAGCATTTT CASSGGDRDDQPQHF
NA TRBJ2-7 TRBV5-6 NA TGTGCCAGCAGCTCCCCAGACACCTACGAGCAGTACTTC CASSSPDTYEQYF
NA TRBJ2-7 TRBV9 NA TGTGCCAGCAGCGCCGGACTGAGCTCCTACGAGCAGTACTTC CASSAGLSSYEQYF
NA TRBJ1-2 TRBV7-9 NA TGTGCCAGCAGCTCATCAGGCGGGGAGGGAGGCTACACCTTC CASSSSGGEGGYTF
TRBD2 TRBJ2-3 TRBV27 NA TGTGCCGGAAAAATAGCGGGAGGGCACACAGATACGCAGTATTTT CAGKIAGGHTDTQYF
NA TRBJ2-5 TRBV5-1 NA TGCGCCAGCAGCTTGGGGGGAAAAAGGGGACTGGAATGGAGCGAGACCCAGTACTTC CASSLGGKRGLEWSETQYF
NA TRBJ2-7 TRBV18 NA TGTGCCAGCTCACCATCACAGAGCTACGAGCAGTACTTC CASSPSQSYEQYF
TRBD2 TRBJ2-2 TRBV6-5 medium-sized TGTGCCAGCAGTTACGGGAGGGTAGACACCGGGGAGCTGTTTTTT CASSYGRVDTGELFF
TRBD2 TRBJ2-1 TRBV10-1 NA TGCGCCAGCTCCTCCGGACTAGCGGGGGGGTTCTACAATGAGCAGTTCTTC CASSSGLAGGFYNEQFF
NA TRBJ2-7 TRBV27 NA TGTGCCAGCAGTACCCCTCGTAGTAGGGGCCTCCAGGGTGAGCAGTACTTC CASSTPRSRGLQGEQYF
NA TRBJ1-4 TRBV15 NA TGTGCCACCAGCAGAGAGGGCAGGGGAAGGGCTAATGAAAAACTGTTTTTT CATSREGRGRANEKLFF
TRBD1 TRBJ1-3 TRBV19 NA TGTGCCAGTAGCAGGGACAGGGGGCACGGAAGCTCTGGAAACACCATATATTTT CASSRDRGHGSSGNTIYF
NA TRBJ1-1 TRBV5-1 NA TGCGCCAGCAGCGCCACTTGGTCCTCATCGAACACTGAAGCTTTCTTT CASSATWSSSNTEAFF
NA TRBJ2-5 TRBV4-2 once TGTGCCAGCAGCCAAGCGCTAGAGAAGACCCAGTACTTC CASSQALEKTQYF
TRBD1 TRBJ1-2 TRBV7-2 NA TGTGCCAGCAGCTTAGGGGGGGGCGGGACAGGGGGCGCAGATGGCTACACCTTC CASSLGGGGTGGADGYTF
TRBD1 TRBJ2-1 TRBV10-1 once TGCGCCAGCCGGGACAGACCAAATGAGCAGTTCTTC CASRDRPNEQFF
TRBD1 TRBJ1-4 TRBV11-3 NA TGTGCCAGCAGCTTAGATTGGCTTGGACAGGGGGTAGCGACTAATGAAAAACTGTTTTTT CASSLDWLGQGVATNEKLFF
TRBD2 TRBJ2-5 TRBV5-1 NA TGCGCCAGCAGCAGAGCCAGTATAGGACTAGCGGGGGGAAGGGGAGAGACCCAGTACTTC CASSRASIGLAGGRGETQYF
TRBD1 TRBJ2-2 TRBV29-1 once TGCAGCGTCGTAGGGGGCACGAACACCGGGGAGCTGTTTTTT CSVVGGTNTGELFF
NA TRBJ1-2 TRBV30 NA TGTGCCTGGAGTGCCGCACGAGGCCACTATGGCTACACCTTC CAWSAARGHYGYTF
NA TRBJ1-3 TRBV4-1 NA TGCGCCAGCAGCCAAGCGGGGAGCTCTGGAAACACCATATATTTT CASSQAGSSGNTIYF
TRBD1 TRBJ1-2 TRBV7-9 NA TGTGCCAGCAGCCGTAACGGTTTAGATTCGACAGGGCGCGGCTACACCTTC CASSRNGLDSTGRGYTF
TRBD1 TRBJ1-1 TRBV5-1 NA TGCGCCAGCAGCTTAGCAGGGGGGAGCACTGAAGCTTTCTTT CASSLAGGSTEAFF
TRBD1 TRBJ2-3 TRBV6-5 NA TGTGCCAGCAGTTACCTTCAGGGGGCTCTAGCAGATACGCAGTATTTT CASSYLQGALADTQYF
TRBD2 TRBJ2-1 TRBV6-1 NA TGTGCCAGCAGTGAAGGGCGGACTAGCAATGAGCAGTTCTTC CASSEGRTSNEQFF
NA TRBJ1-4 TRBV10-3 NA TGTGCCATCAGTGAGTTGGAGGTTGAAAAACTGTTTTTT CAISELEVEKLFF
TRBD1 TRBJ2-3 TRBV7-3 NA TGTGCCAGCAGCTTAGTGGGACAGGGGACAGATACGCAGTATTTT CASSLVGQGTDTQYF